The text below deals with one T cell receptor beta chain. Between the trimmed V and J ends, which lost 6 bases and 13 bases, there was a span of 16 bases. Germline V gene sequence: CDR1 SQVTM, CDR2 ANQGSEA. This CDR3 spans 12 amino acids. This sample stems from a study of blood T cell repertoires in COVID-19. Assay used: immunoSEQ multiplex PCR; TCRdb lists only in-frame clones, some missing. The data contain 35,000 to 45,000 clones, 70% to 90% of them singletons. Sequenced: peripheral blood. V gene TRBV29-1 combines with J gene TRBJ1-6; no reliable D call. The source of this sequence is a human donor in a cohort sampled during active COVID-19. DNA of the CDR3: TGCAGCGTGGGAGGGATTGAAGTCCCCCTCCACTTT. Translated, it gives CSVGGIEVPLHF.